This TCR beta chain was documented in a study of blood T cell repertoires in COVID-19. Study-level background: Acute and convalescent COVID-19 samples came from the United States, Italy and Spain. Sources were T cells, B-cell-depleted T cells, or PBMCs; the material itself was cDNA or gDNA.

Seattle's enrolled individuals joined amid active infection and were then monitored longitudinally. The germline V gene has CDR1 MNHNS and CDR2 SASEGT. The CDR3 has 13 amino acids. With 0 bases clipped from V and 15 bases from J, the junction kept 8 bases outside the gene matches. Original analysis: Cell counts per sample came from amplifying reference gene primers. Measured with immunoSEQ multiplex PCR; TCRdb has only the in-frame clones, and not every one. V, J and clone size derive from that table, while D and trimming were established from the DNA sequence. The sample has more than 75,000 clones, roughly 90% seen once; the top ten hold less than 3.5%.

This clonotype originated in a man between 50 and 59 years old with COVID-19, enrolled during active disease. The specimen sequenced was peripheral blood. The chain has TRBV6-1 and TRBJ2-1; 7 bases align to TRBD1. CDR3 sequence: CASSEAWTGKPFF. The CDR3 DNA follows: TGTGCCAGCAGTGAAGCTTGGACAGGAAAACCGTTCTTC.